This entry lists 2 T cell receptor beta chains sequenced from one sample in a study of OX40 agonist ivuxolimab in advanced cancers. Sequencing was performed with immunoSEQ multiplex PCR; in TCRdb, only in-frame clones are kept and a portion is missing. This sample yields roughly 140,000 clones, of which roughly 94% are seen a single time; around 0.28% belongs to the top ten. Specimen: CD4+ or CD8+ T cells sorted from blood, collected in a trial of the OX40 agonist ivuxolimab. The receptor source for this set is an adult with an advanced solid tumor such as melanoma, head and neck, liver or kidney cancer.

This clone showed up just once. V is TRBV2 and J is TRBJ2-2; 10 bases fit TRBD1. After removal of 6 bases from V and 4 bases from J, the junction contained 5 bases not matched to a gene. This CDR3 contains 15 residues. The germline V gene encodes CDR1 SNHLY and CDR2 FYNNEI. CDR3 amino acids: CASRQGQGLTGELFF. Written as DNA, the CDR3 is TGTGCCAGCAGACAGGGACAGGGGCTCACCGGGGAGCTGTTTTTT. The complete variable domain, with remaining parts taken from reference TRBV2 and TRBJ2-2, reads EPEVTQTPSHQVTQMGQEVILRCVPISNHLYFYWYRQILGQKVEFLVSFYNNEISEKSEIFDDQFSVERPDGSNFTLKIRSTKLEDSAMYFCASRQGQGLTGELFFGEGSRLTVL.

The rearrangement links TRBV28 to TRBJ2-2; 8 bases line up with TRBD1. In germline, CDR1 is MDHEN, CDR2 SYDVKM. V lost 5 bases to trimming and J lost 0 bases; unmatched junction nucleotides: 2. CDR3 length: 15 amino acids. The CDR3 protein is CASSPGGANTGELFF. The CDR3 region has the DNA TGTGCCAGCAGTCCAGGGGGCGCGAACACCGGGGAGCTGTTTTTT.